The 10 T cell receptor beta chains below come from one sample, sequenced in a study of blood T cells in healthy people across ages. With a J-beta primer mix and a sample-barcoded 5' primer, a second PCR ran roughly 6 to 12 cycles. TCRdb re-derived calls from the 5' RACE reads in MiXCR, one entry per CDR3 protein. This table holds 650,000 to 1,000,000 distinct CDR3 sequences, 35% to 40% found once. Sample: blood. These receptors originate from a man aged 18 to 29 in good health.

This clonotype was seen many times. Relative to the germline gene, one junction end is altered; a read error may explain this. The chain recombines TRBV7-2 with TRBJ2-5; D possibly corresponds to TRBD1 (5 bases). Looked up from germline, CDR1 is SGHTA and CDR2 is FQGNSA. This CDR3 comprises 13 residues. CDR3 nucleotide sequence: TGCGCCAGCAGCTTAGGGGTTGGAGAGACCCAGTACTTC. This gives the protein CASSLGVGETQYF.

This clonotype was counted ten times or more. The genes are TRBV20-1 and TRBJ1-2, with D perhaps TRBD1 (6 bases). Trimming stripped 5 bases from V and 2 bases from J, with 12 bases between. In germline, CDR1 is DFQATT, CDR2 SNEGSKA (reference sequence). The CDR3 is 13 amino acids. The CDR3 DNA reads as TGCAGTGCTTGGATACAGGGAAACTATGGCTACACCTTC. This gives the protein CSAWIQGNYGYTF.

J is TRBJ2-3 and V is TRBV12-3 or TRBV12-4; 8 nucleotides agree with TRBD2. After removal of 4 bases from V and 1 base from J, the junction contained 7 bases not matched to a gene. The length of the CDR3 is 16 residues. The CDR3 here is CASSSFPAGGTDTQYF. Written as DNA, the CDR3 is TGTGCCAGCAGTTCTTTTCCAGCGGGGGGCACAGATACGCAGTATTTT.

This chain links TRBV2 with TRBJ1-1; D gene uncertain. This CDR3 spans 15 amino acids. V lost 5 bases and J lost 1, with 14 bases in between. Looked up from germline, CDR1 is SNHLY and CDR2 is FYNNEI. In nucleotides, the CDR3 is TGTGCCAGCAGTTTGGGTTTTACACCGAACACTGAAGCTTTCTTT. Translation gives CASSLGFTPNTEAFF. Filled out from reference TRBV2 and TRBJ1-1, the complete variable domain reads EPEVTQTPSHQVTQMGQEVILRCVPISNHLYFYWYRQILGQKVEFLVSFYNNEISEKSEIFDDQFSVERPDGSNFTLKIRSTKLEDSAMYFCASSLGFTPNTEAFFGQGTRLTVV.

The chain joins TRBV2 to TRBJ1-1; maybe TRBD1 (6 bases). CDR3 length: 14 amino acids. V gave up 8 bases and J gave up 1 base, with 14 bases separating them. Germline V gives CDR1 SNHLY, CDR2 FYNNEI. CDR3 residues: CASVTGRGNTEAFF. For the CDR3, the DNA is TGTGCCAGCGTTACAGGGAGGGGGAACACTGAAGCTTTCTTT. Using reference TRBV2 and TRBJ1-1 for the parts outside the CDR3, the full variable domain is EPEVTQTPSHQVTQMGQEVILRCVPISNHLYFYWYRQILGQKVEFLVSFYNNEISEKSEIFDDQFSVERPDGSNFTLKIRSTKLEDSAMYFCASVTGRGNTEAFFGQGTRLTVV.

This chain uses TRBV20-1 with TRBJ1-1; D gene uncertain. This CDR3 contains 11 residues. The germline V and J ends were trimmed by 0 bases and 9 bases, with 8 bases remaining between them. CDR1 and CDR2 from the germline V gene are DFQATT and SNEGSKA (reference sequence). Here the CDR3 DNA reads TGCAGTGCTAGAGACAATCTTAAAGCTTTCTTT. Encoded protein: CSARDNLKAFF.

There are many counts of this clonotype. The genes are TRBV12-3 or TRBV12-4 and TRBJ2-5; the match to TRBD2 covers 11 bases. Trimming cost V 6 bases and J 2 bases; bases outside gene matches: 5. This CDR3 spans 15 amino acids. In DNA form, the CDR3 reads TGTGCCAGCAGAATAGCGGGGGGGTTACAAGAGACCCAGTACTTC. This encodes CASRIAGGLQETQYF.

V usage is TRBV2 and J usage is TRBJ1-2; D is perhaps TRBD1 (5 bases). Germline lookup yields CDR1 SNHLY and CDR2 FYNNEI. CDR3 length: 15 residues. Trimming removed 4 bases from V and 8 bases from J, with 20 bases in between. The CDR3 sequence is CASSGFRDRGGGYTF. Here the CDR3 DNA reads TGTGCCAGCAGTGGGTTTCGAGATAGGGGAGGCGGCTACACCTTC.

This clonotype was seen ten or more times. This rearrangement joins TRBV12-3 or TRBV12-4 to TRBJ2-7; D is perhaps TRBD1 (6 bases). V lost 3 bases, J lost 7 bases, and 7 bases lay in between. This CDR3 has 11 amino acids. CDR3: CASSFTGEQYF. The CDR3, as DNA: TGTGCCAGCAGTTTTACAGGGGAGCAGTACTTC.

The rearrangement joins TRBV15 to TRBJ1-5, with 8 bases aligning to TRBD1. The CDR3 loop spans 16 amino acids. J gave up 6 bases and V 0 bases, and 7 bases lay outside the gene matches. Germline CDR1 reads LNHNV; CDR2 reads YYDKDF (reference sequence). The CDR3: CATSRDRTGGTQPQHF. As DNA, the CDR3 is TGTGCCACCAGCAGAGATAGAACAGGGGGTACTCAGCCCCAGCATTTT.